This T cell receptor beta chain is drawn from a study of OX40 agonist ivuxolimab in advanced cancers. About the research overall: Patients were roughly 81% male with ages about 23 to 79, mean around 61.

This table comes from immunoSEQ multiplex PCR, and its TCRdb copy is limited to in-frame clones, with some not included. The repertoire holds approximately 47,000 clones, with 88% as singletons. Study findings and constraints: The antigen specificity of the peripheral T cells (those that were expanded) was not determined.

About this clone: Its antigen is unidentified.

Germline CDR1 is SGHVS and CDR2 is FNYEAQ. V was shortened by 5 bases and J by 7 bases, with 17 bases between the two germline ends. The CDR3 length is 14 residues. V and J are TRBV7-6 and TRBJ2-5; tentatively, D is TRBD1 or TRBD2 (5 bases each). The receptor comes from an adult with an advanced solid tumor such as melanoma, head and neck, liver or kidney cancer. Sequenced here: CD4+ or CD8+ T cells sorted from blood, sampled in a trial of the OX40 agonist ivuxolimab. The CDR3 DNA reads as TGTGCCAGCAGCCCCGGGGCATCAAAAGGGACCCAGTACTTC. Its translation is CASSPGASKGTQYF.